This T cell receptor beta chain was observed in a study of cytotoxic CD8 clonotypes in ibrutinib-treated CLL. Findings and caveats of the study: At baseline, clonality was higher than in age-matched healthy donors and correlated with CD8+ counts.

As for this clone: Its specificity is not known.

CDR3 length equals 16 residues. The germline gives CDR1 SGHRS, CDR2 YFSETQ. The V end lost 0 bases, the J end lost 5 bases, and 15 bases lay between the germline ends. The data were produced by immunoSEQ multiplex PCR, yet TCRdb's version contains in-frame clones alone and is incomplete. The sample has roughly 330,000 clones, roughly two thirds seen once. Source: PBMCs, taken after 36 months of ibrutinib treatment. V is TRBV5-1 and J is TRBJ2-1; perhaps TRBD2 as D (5 bases). This clonotype was obtained from a human donor with chronic lymphocytic leukemia. DNA for the CDR3: TGCGCCAGCAGCTTGGCTCGAGCGGATAAGAACAATGAGCAGTTCTTC. It specifies CASSLARADKNNEQFF.